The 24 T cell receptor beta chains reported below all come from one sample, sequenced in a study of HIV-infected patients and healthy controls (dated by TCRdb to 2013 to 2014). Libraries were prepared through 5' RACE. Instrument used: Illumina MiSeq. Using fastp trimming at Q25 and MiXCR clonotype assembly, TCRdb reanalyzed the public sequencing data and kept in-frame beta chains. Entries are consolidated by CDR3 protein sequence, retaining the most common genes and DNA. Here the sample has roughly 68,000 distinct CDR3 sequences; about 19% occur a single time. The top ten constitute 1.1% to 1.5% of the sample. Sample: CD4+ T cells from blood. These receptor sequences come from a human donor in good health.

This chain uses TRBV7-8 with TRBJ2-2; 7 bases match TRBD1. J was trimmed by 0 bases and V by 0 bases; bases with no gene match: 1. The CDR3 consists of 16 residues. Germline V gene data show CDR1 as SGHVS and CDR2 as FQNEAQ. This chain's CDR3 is CASSLATGSNTGELFF. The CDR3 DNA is TGTGCCAGCAGCTTAGCGACAGGGTCGAACACCGGGGAGCTGTTTTTT.

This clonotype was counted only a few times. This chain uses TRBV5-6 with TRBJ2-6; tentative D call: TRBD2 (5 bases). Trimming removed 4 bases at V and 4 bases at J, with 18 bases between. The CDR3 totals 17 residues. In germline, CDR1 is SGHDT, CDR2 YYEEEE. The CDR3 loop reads CASSPALGSRGANVLTF. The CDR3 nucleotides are TGTGCCAGCAGCCCAGCGCTTGGGAGTCGGGGGGCCAACGTCCTGACTTTC.

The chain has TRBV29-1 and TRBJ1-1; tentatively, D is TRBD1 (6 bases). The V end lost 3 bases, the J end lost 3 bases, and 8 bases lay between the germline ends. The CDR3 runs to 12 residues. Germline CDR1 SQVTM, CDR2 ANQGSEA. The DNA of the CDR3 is TGCAGCGTTGAGAAGGGGGACACTGAAGCTTTCTTT. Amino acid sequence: CSVEKGDTEAFF.

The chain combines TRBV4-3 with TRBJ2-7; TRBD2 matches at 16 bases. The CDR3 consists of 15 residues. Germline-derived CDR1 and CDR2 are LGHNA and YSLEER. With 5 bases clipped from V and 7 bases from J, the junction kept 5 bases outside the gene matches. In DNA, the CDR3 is TGCGCCAGCAGCTCGGGACTAGCGGGGGGGTATGAGCAGTACTTC. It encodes CASSSGLAGGYEQYF.

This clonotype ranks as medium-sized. This CDR3 is CASSVLGNTDTQYF. In DNA form, the CDR3 reads TGTGCCAGCAGCGTTTTAGGAAACACAGATACGCAGTATTTT. V usage is TRBV9 and J usage is TRBJ2-3, with unresolved D. CDR1 and CDR2 (germline): SGDLS, YYNGEE. Trimming took off 2 bases at V and 2 bases at J, with 9 bases between the two ends. The length of the CDR3 is 14 residues.

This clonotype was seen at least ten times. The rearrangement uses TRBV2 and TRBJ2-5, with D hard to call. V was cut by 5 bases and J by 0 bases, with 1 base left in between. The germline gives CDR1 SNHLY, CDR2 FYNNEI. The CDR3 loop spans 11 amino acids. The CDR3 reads CASSYQETQYF. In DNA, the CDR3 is TGTGCCAGCAGTTACCAAGAGACCCAGTACTTC.

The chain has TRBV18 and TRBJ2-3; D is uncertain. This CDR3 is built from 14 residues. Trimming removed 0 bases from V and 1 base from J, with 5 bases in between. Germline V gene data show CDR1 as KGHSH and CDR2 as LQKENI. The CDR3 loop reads CASSPPSGTDTQYF. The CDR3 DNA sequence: TGTGCCAGCTCACCACCGTCTGGCACAGATACGCAGTATTTT.

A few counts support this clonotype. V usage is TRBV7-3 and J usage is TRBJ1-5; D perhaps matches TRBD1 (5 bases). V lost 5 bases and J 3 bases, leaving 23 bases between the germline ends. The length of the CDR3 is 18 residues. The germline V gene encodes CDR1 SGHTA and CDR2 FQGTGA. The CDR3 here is CASSRTNRQNCDNQPQHF. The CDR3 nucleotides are TGTGCCAGCAGCCGAACTAATAGACAGAACTGTGACAATCAGCCCCAGCATTTT.

The CDR3 DNA reads as TGCAGTGCCCCCCCCAGCGGAGCTACCTACGAGCAGTACTTC. Translating it yields CSAPPSGATYEQYF. The chain combines TRBV20-1 with TRBJ2-7, with D possibly being TRBD2 (5 bases). This CDR3 comprises 14 residues. V was clipped by 6 bases and J by 2 bases, with 17 bases between them. CDR1 and CDR2 (germline): DFQATT, SNEGSKA (reference sequence).

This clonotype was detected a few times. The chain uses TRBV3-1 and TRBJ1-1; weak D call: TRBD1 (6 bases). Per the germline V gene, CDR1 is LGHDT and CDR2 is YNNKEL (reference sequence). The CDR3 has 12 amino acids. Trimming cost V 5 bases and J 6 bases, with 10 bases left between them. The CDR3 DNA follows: TGTGCCAGCAGCTGGAGGGGGGCTGAAGCTTTCTTT. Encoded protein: CASSWRGAEAFF. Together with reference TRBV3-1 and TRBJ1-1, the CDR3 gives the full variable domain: DTAVSQTPKYLVTQMGNDKSIKCEQNLGHDTMYWYKQDSKKFLKIMFSYNNKELIINETVPNRFSPKSPDKAHLNLHINSLELGDSAVYFCASSWRGAEAFFGQGTRLTVV.

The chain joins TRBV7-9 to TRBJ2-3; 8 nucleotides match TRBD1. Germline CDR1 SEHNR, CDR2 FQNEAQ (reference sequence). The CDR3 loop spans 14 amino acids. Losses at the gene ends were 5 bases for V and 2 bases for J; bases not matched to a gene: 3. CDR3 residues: CASSKDRVTDTQYF. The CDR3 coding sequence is TGTGCCAGCAGCAAGGACAGGGTCACAGATACGCAGTATTTT.

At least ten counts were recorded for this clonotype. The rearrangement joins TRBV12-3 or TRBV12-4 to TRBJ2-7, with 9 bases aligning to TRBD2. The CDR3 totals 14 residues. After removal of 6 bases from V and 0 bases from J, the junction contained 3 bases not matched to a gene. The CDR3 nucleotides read TGTGCCAGCAGCCCAGCGGGAGGCTCCTACGAGCAGTACTTC. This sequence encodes CASSPAGGSYEQYF.

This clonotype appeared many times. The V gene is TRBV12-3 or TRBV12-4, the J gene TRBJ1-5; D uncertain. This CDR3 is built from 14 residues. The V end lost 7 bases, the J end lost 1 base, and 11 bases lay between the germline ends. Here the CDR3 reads CASTAFGSNQPQHF. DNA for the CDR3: TGTGCCAGCACCGCATTTGGGAGCAATCAGCCCCAGCATTTT.

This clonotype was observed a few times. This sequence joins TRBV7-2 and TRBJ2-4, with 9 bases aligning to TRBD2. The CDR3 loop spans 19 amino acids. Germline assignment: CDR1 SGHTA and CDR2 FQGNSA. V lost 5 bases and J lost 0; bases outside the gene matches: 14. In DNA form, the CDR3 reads TGTGCCAGCAGCCGAGGTGGGCGGGAGGGTACACTAGCCAAAAACATTCAGTACTTC. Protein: CASSRGGREGTLAKNIQYF.

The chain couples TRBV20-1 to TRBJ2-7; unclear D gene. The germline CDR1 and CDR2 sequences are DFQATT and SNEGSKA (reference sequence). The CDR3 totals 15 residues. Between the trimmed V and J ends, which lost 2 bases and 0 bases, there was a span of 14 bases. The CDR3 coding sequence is TGCAGTGCTAGAACTATGGCAGTTGACTCCTACGAGCAGTACTTC. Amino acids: CSARTMAVDSYEQYF.

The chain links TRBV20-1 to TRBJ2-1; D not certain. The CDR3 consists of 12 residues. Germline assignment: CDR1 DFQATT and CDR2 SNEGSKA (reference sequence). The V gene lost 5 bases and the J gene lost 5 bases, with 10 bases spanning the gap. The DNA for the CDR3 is TGCAGTGCTCACAAAGGCAACAATGAGCAGTTCTTC. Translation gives CSAHKGNNEQFF.

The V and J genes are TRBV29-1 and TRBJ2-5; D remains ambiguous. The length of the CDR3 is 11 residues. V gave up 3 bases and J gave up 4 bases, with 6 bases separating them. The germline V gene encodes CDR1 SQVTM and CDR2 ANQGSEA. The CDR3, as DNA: TGCAGCGTTGAGACAAGAGAGACCCAGTACTTC. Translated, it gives CSVETRETQYF.

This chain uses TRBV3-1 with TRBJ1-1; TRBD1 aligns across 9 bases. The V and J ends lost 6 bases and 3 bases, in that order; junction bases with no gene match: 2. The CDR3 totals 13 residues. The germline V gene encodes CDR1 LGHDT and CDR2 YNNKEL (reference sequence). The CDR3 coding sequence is TGTGCCAGCAGACAGGGGGCGCACACTGAAGCTTTCTTT. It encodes CASRQGAHTEAFF.

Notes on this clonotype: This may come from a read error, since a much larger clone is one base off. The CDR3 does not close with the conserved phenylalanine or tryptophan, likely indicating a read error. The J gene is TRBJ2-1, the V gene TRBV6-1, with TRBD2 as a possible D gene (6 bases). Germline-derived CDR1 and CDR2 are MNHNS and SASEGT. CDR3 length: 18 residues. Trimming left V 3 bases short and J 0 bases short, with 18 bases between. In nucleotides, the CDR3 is TGTGCCAGCAGTGAGCAACCCCGGAGCGGGTACTCCTACAATGAGCAGTTCCTC. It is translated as CASSEQPRSGYSYNEQFL.

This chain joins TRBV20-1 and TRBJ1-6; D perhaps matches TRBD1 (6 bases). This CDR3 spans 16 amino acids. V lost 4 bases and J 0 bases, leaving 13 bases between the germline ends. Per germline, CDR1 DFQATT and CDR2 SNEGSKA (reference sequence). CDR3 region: CSAKGDRLSYNSPLHF. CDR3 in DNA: TGCAGTGCTAAGGGCGACAGGCTCTCCTATAATTCACCCCTCCACTTT.

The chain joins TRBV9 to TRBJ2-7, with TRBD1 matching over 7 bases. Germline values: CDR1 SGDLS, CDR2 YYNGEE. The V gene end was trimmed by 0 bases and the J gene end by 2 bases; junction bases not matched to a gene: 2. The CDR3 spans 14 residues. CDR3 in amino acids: CASSVAGTAYEQYF. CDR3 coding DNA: TGTGCCAGCAGCGTAGCCGGGACAGCCTACGAGCAGTACTTC.

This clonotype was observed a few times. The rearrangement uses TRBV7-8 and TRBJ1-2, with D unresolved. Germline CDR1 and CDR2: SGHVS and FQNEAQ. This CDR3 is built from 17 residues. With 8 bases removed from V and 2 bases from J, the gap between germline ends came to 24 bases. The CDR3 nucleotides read TGTGCCAGCCACGCGCTATTATGGTCTAGCACCAACTATGGCTACACCTTC. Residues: CASHALLWSSTNYGYTF.

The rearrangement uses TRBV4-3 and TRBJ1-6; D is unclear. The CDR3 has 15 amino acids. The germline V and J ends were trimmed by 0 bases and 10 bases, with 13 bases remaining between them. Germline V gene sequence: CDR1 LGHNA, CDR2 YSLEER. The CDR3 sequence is CASSQEWRSGSPLHF. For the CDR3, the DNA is TGCGCCAGCAGCCAAGAGTGGCGGTCCGGGTCACCCCTCCACTTT.

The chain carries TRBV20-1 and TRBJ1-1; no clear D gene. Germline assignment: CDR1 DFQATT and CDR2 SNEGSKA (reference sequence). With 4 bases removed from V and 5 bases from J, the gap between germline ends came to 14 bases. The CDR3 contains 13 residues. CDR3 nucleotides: TGCAGTGCTAACGGAGTGGCCCGGACTGAAGCTTTCTTT. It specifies CSANGVARTEAFF.